The 31 T cell receptor beta chains presented below share a single source sample, sequenced in a study of breast tumors, draining lymph nodes, adjacent tissues. The lymph nodes were axillary draining lymph nodes from breast cancer patients. TCRdb passed the multiplex PCR reads through MiXCR, listing each CDR3 protein once. Of approximately 130,000 distinct CDR3 sequences in the sample, about a fifth are singletons; the top ten hold about 2.6%. Sequencing was performed on axillary lymph node tissue. The receptors shown here come from a female donor with breast cancer. Some clones in this sample may be carry-over from other donors' samples.

This rearrangement joins TRBV7-8 to TRBJ2-2; TRBD1 matches at 11 bases. Trimming at V came to 5 bases and at J to 5 bases, leaving 13 bases not matched to a gene. CDR1 and CDR2 (germline): SGHVS, FQNEAQ. CDR3 length: 18 amino acids. DNA for the CDR3: TGTGCCAGCAGCCTAAGAAGGACAGGGGGCGCCGTTACCGGGGAGCTGTTTTTT. It is translated as CASSLRRTGGAVTGELFF. The full variable domain, with the rest looked up from reference TRBV7-8 and TRBJ2-2, is GAGVSQSPRYKVAKRGQDVALRCDPISGHVSLFWYQQALGQGPEFLTYFQNEAQLDKSGLPSDRFFAERPEGSVSTLKIQRTQQEDSAVYLCASSLRRTGGAVTGELFFGEGSRLTVL.

This clonotype has a handful of counts. Here the CDR3 omits its conserved ending phenylalanine or tryptophan, so a read error is the likely source. The chain has TRBV2 and TRBJ2-2; 9 bases align to TRBD2. The trim removed 7 bases at V and 4 bases at J, leaving 10 bases unmatched. Germline V gene data show CDR1 as SNHLY and CDR2 as FYNNEI. The CDR3 is 16 residues long. The CDR3, as DNA: TGTGCCAGCACTGAGGTCGCGGGAGGGGGCACCGGGGAGCTGTTTTTA. This encodes CASTEVAGGGTGELFL.

This clonotype was observed at least ten times. The J gene is TRBJ2-5, the V gene TRBV6-2 or TRBV6-3; 10 bases agree with TRBD1. The CDR3 runs 15 residues. Germline values: CDR1 MNHEY, CDR2 SVGEGT. The V and J ends lost 0 bases and 4 bases, in that order; junction bases with no gene match: 2. CDR3 sequence (DNA): TGTGCCAGCAGTTACTCGGGACAGGGGAGAGAGACCCAGTACTTC. Translating it yields CASSYSGQGRETQYF.

As regards this clonotype: A much larger clone sits a single nucleotide away, making a read error possible. The conserved phenylalanine or tryptophan is not found at the CDR3 terminus, so this likely reflects a read error. V and J are TRBV19 and TRBJ2-7; TRBD2 aligns across 7 bases. Germline V gene sequence: CDR1 LNHDA, CDR2 SQIVND (reference sequence). CDR3 length: 13 residues. V lost 5 bases to trimming and J lost 4 bases; unmatched junction nucleotides: 5. The DNA of the CDR3 is TGTGCCAGTAGTGGCGGGAGAAGATACGAGCAGTACCTC. It yields the protein CASSGGRRYEQYL.

This clonotype was counted ten times or more. The chain couples TRBV29-1 to TRBJ2-7; D unresolved. CDR3 length: 14 amino acids. Trimming removed 5 bases from V and 1 base from J, with 15 bases in between. Germline V CDR1 and CDR2: SQVTM, ANQGSEA. The CDR3 is CSVLDKSRSYEQYF. Here the CDR3 DNA reads TGCAGCGTTTTGGATAAATCGCGATCCTACGAGCAGTACTTC.

Only one count was recorded for this clonotype. A much larger clone differs from this one at a single base, so this may be a read error. This chain uses TRBV5-4 with TRBJ2-1, with 9 bases lining up with TRBD1. Germline V gene data show CDR1 as SGHNT and CDR2 as YYREEE (reference sequence). This CDR3 spans 11 amino acids. Written as DNA, the CDR3 is TGTGCCAGCAGCTCCGGACAGGGGAGGTCCTTC. Translated: CASSSGQGRSF. Using reference TRBV5-4 and TRBJ2-1 for the parts outside the CDR3, the full variable domain is ETGVTQSPTHLIKTRGQQVTLRCSSQSGHNTVSWYQQALGQGPQFIFQYYREEENGRGNFPPRFSGLQFPNYSSELNVNALELDDSALYLCASSSGQGRSFGPGTRLTVL.

A remark on this clonotype: A much larger clonotype is one base distant, so this may be a read error. This rearrangement joins TRBV20-1 to TRBJ2-7, with 8 bases lining up with TRBD2. Germline loops: CDR1 DFQATT, CDR2 SNEGSKA (reference sequence). Trimming at V came to 0 bases and at J to 2 bases, leaving 9 bases not matched to a gene. The CDR3 loop spans 16 amino acids. The CDR3 region is CSARDPGGGVPYEQYF. CDR3 DNA: TGCAGTGCTAGAGATCCGGGGGGGGGAGTGCCCTACGAGCAGTACTTC.

This clonotype was seen many times. The V gene is TRBV30, the J gene TRBJ2-1; the match to TRBD2 covers 7 bases. The germline CDR1 and CDR2 sequences are GTSNPN and SVGIG (reference sequence). Trimming took 1 base from V and 7 from J; bases not matched to a gene: 4. The length of the CDR3 is 13 residues. CDR3 protein: CAWSGRGLNEQFF. The CDR3 nucleotides read TGTGCCTGGAGTGGGCGGGGGTTGAATGAGCAGTTCTTC.

This clonotype was counted ten times or more. The rearrangement links TRBV20-1 to TRBJ2-1; D is perhaps TRBD2 (6 bases). V gave up 6 bases and J gave up 2 bases, with 17 bases separating them. The germline V gene encodes CDR1 DFQATT and CDR2 SNEGSKA (reference sequence). This CDR3 is built from 15 residues. CDR3 residues: CSAERDFSPYNEQFF. In nucleotides, the CDR3 is TGCAGTGCCGAAAGGGACTTCTCTCCCTACAATGAGCAGTTCTTC.

In its sample, this clonotype was seen many times. The gene calls are TRBV4-1 and TRBJ2-7; 8 positions match TRBD2. The length of the CDR3 is 15 residues. Germline V gene data show CDR1 as MGHRA and CDR2 as YSYEKL. J gave up 2 bases and V 1 base, and 4 bases lay outside the gene matches. The CDR3 loop reads CASSQGLAGPYEQYF. The CDR3 coding sequence is TGCGCCAGCAGCCAAGGGCTAGCGGGCCCCTACGAGCAGTACTTC.

As concerns this clonotype: A much bigger clone sits one base away, suggesting this may be a read error. V usage is TRBV29-1 and J usage is TRBJ2-5; the match to TRBD1 covers 8 bases. Germline V lookup: CDR1 SQVTM, CDR2 ANQGSEA. The CDR3 spans 14 residues. The CDR3: CSVADRGGRETQNF. The CDR3 DNA is TGCAGCGTCGCAGACAGGGGTGGTCGAGAGACCCAGAACTTC.

This clonotype was recorded many times. This chain links TRBV18 with TRBJ1-2; D is ambiguous. The CDR3 covers 13 residues. Looked up from germline, CDR1 is KGHSH and CDR2 is LQKENI. Trimming stripped 1 base from V and 3 bases from J, with 6 bases between. CDR3 loop: CASSPHQDYGYTF. The CDR3 coding sequence is TGTGCCAGCTCACCACACCAGGACTATGGCTACACCTTC.

This clonotype was detected ten times or more. The chain employs TRBV20-1 and TRBJ2-7; the match to TRBD2 covers 8 bases. Looked up from germline, CDR1 is DFQATT and CDR2 is SNEGSKA (reference sequence). J lost 4 bases, V lost 5 bases, and 13 bases had no gene match. CDR3 length: 15 amino acids. The CDR3 DNA is TGCAGTGCTGGACCGGCGGGACGGGAGGGATACGAGCAGTACTTC. Translating it yields CSAGPAGREGYEQYF.

A word on this clonotype: A much more abundant neighbour one base away suggests this may be a read error. The chain is built from TRBV20-1 and TRBJ1-5; 9 positions match TRBD1. Trimming removed 5 bases from V and 9 bases from J; junction bases left unmatched: 11. The CDR3 sequence is 14 residues long. The germline CDR1 and CDR2 sequences are DFQATT and SNEGSKA (reference sequence). CDR3 loop: CSAARDRVVSPQHF. In DNA, the CDR3 is TGCAGTGCTGCCCGGGACAGGGTGGTCTCGCCCCAGCATTTT.

This clonotype was found many times. The chain is built from TRBV30 and TRBJ1-2; D possibly corresponds to TRBD1 (6 bases). Germline V gene data show CDR1 as GTSNPN and CDR2 as SVGIG (reference sequence). V was trimmed by 4 bases and J by 2 bases, leaving 20 bases between them. The CDR3 loop spans 16 amino acids. The CDR3 region has the DNA TGTGCCTGGACCTCCATGGCGGGGGGCGCAAACTATGGCTACACCTTC. Its translation is CAWTSMAGGANYGYTF. The variable domain in full, completed from reference TRBV30 and TRBJ1-2, reads SQTIHQWPATLVQPVGSPLSLECTVEGTSNPNLYWYRQAAGRGLQLLFYSVGIGQISSEVPQNLSASRPQDRQFILSSKKLLLSDSGFYLCAWTSMAGGANYGYTFGSGTRLTVV.

The table lists this clonotype with many counts. The chain links TRBV2 to TRBJ2-7; 9 nucleotides align to TRBD2. This CDR3 has 12 amino acids. The V gene end was trimmed by 6 bases and the J gene end by 6 bases; junction bases not matched to a gene: 3. Germline CDR1 and CDR2: SNHLY and FYNNEI. The CDR3 DNA reads as TGTGCCAGCAGCGGGACTAGCCGCGAGCAGTACTTC. Its translation: CASSGTSREQYF.

Only a few counts were recorded for this clonotype. This may stem from a read error, because a much larger clone lies one nucleotide away. The chain employs TRBV20-1 and TRBJ1-2, with a tentative D call TRBD1 (5 bases). CDR3 length equals 10 residues. Trimming took off 3 bases at V and 13 bases at J, with 12 bases between the two ends. The germline V gene has CDR1 DFQATT and CDR2 SNEGSKA (reference sequence). The CDR3 here is CSARPDICTF. The CDR3 nucleotides are TGCAGTGCTAGGCCGGACATCTGCACCTTC.

This clonotype was counted at least ten times. The J gene is TRBJ2-7, the V gene TRBV11-3; D is uncertain. Per the germline V gene, CDR1 is SGHNT and CDR2 is YENEEA. V lost 0 bases, J lost 0 bases, and 0 bases lay in between. This CDR3 is built from 12 residues. CDR3: CASSLDSYEQYF. DNA for the CDR3: TGTGCCAGCAGCTTAGACTCCTACGAGCAGTACTTC.

This clonotype was detected many times. The chain is built from TRBV2 and TRBJ1-6, with D possibly being TRBD1 (5 bases). CDR1 is SNHLY and CDR2 is FYNNEI in the germline V gene. Trimming took 4 bases from V and 4 from J, leaving 11 bases between them. This CDR3 spans 15 amino acids. The CDR3 sequence is CASSAGTEYNSPLHF. The DNA for the CDR3 is TGTGCCAGCAGTGCCGGGACGGAATATAATTCACCCCTCCACTTT. Supplemented by reference TRBV2 and TRBJ1-6, the full variable domain reads EPEVTQTPSHQVTQMGQEVILRCVPISNHLYFYWYRQILGQKVEFLVSFYNNEISEKSEIFDDQFSVERPDGSNFTLKIRSTKLEDSAMYFCASSAGTEYNSPLHFGNGTRLTVT.

This clonotype has at least ten counts. J is TRBJ2-2 and V is TRBV20-1, with 10 nucleotides matching TRBD1. Germline trimming cut 1 base from V and 5 bases from J; bases unmatched to any gene: 1. CDR3 length equals 14 residues. CDR1 is DFQATT and CDR2 is SNEGSKA in the germline V gene (reference sequence). The CDR3: CSARVGQGTGELFF. DNA for the CDR3: TGCAGTGCTAGAGTGGGACAGGGGACCGGGGAGCTGTTTTTT.

This clonotype showed up many times. This sequence joins TRBV7-2 and TRBJ2-1; 7 positions agree with TRBD2. Germline CDR1 reads SGHTA; CDR2 reads FQGNSA. The CDR3 is 16 amino acids. The V and J ends lost 1 base and 0 bases, in that order; junction bases with no gene match: 3. Here the CDR3 reads CASSLEAGLSYNEQFF. CDR3 bases: TGTGCCAGCAGCTTAGAAGCGGGACTCTCCTACAATGAGCAGTTCTTC. Full variable domain (outside the CDR3, taken from reference TRBV7-2 and TRBJ2-1): GAGVSQSPSNKVTEKGKDVELRCDPISGHTALYWYRQSLGQGLEFLIYFQGNSAPDKSGLPSDRFSAERTGGSVSTLTIQRTQQEDSAVYLCASSLEAGLSYNEQFFGPGTRLTVL.

Of note for this clonotype: The junction and the germline gene differ at one end; a read error may be behind it. J is TRBJ2-7 and V is TRBV28; D is undetermined. The CDR3 covers 14 residues. Germline V gives CDR1 MDHEN, CDR2 SYDVKM. The CDR3 is CAGSSVRVSYEQYF. For the CDR3, the DNA is TGTGCCGGCAGCTCCGTCCGGGTTTCCTACGAGCAGTACTTC.

This clonotype was recorded many times. The V and J genes are TRBV7-2 and TRBJ2-2; no firm D call. The CDR3 consists of 13 residues. Per germline, CDR1 SGHTA and CDR2 FQGNSA. With 2 bases removed from V and 6 bases from J, the gap between germline ends came to 7 bases. The CDR3 region has the DNA TGTGCCAGCAGCTTATCATCACCCGGGGAGCTGTTTTTT. Protein sequence: CASSLSSPGELFF.

This clonotype was observed a few times. This chain connects TRBV6-1 to TRBJ2-7; TRBD1 aligns across 9 bases. CDR3 length: 15 amino acids. Germline CDR1 reads MNHNS; CDR2 reads SASEGT. Losses at the gene ends were 6 bases for V and 2 bases for J; bases not matched to a gene: 8. CDR3 sequence reads: CASSRLDRGAYEQYF. CDR3 in DNA: TGTGCCAGCAGCCGCCTGGACAGGGGTGCCTACGAGCAGTACTTC.

Only a few counts were recorded for this clonotype. V and J are TRBV28 and TRBJ1-2; tentatively, D is TRBD1 (5 bases). The CDR3 has 14 amino acids. In germline, CDR1 is MDHEN, CDR2 SYDVKM. Trimming removed 2 bases from V and 2 bases from J, with 9 bases in between. CDR3 sequence: CASSLGTENYGYTF. In nucleotides, the CDR3 is TGTGCCAGCAGTTTAGGGACGGAGAACTATGGCTACACCTTC.

The sample holds one count of this clonotype. This CDR3 is missing its conserved last phenylalanine or tryptophan, likely due to a read error. The chain carries TRBV24-1 and TRBJ2-2; maybe TRBD2 (5 bases). CDR1 KGHDR and CDR2 SFDVKD come from the germline V gene. The length of the CDR3 is 17 residues. CDR3 nucleotide sequence: TGTGCCACCAGTGACCCTCCCGGGTCCTCGAACACCGGGGAACTGTTTTCT. Its translation is CATSDPPGSSNTGELFS.

The gene calls are TRBV19 and TRBJ2-5; D unclear. Trimming left V 0 bases short and J 3 bases short, with 5 bases between. The CDR3 has 13 amino acids. Germline values: CDR1 LNHDA, CDR2 SQIVND (reference sequence). The CDR3 sequence is CASSIEWKETQYF. In DNA, the CDR3 is TGTGCCAGTAGTATAGAATGGAAAGAGACCCAGTACTTC.

This clonotype appeared many times. This chain uses TRBV6-1 with TRBJ2-2; 12 nucleotides match TRBD2. The CDR3 is made up of 15 amino acids. The germline V gene has CDR1 MNHNS and CDR2 SASEGT. V dropped 4 bases and J dropped 6; count of bases not matched to a gene: 3. CDR3 protein: CASSGLAGGAGELFF. For the CDR3, the DNA is TGTGCCAGCAGTGGCCTAGCGGGAGGGGCCGGGGAGCTGTTTTTT.

The rearrangement uses TRBV29-1 and TRBJ1-2, with TRBD1 matching 8 bases. V dropped 6 bases and J dropped 0; count of bases not matched to a gene: 6. In germline, CDR1 is SQVTM, CDR2 ANQGSEA. The CDR3 consists of 14 residues. The CDR3 loop is CSVVNRGANYGYTF. CDR3 in DNA: TGCAGCGTCGTCAACAGGGGGGCTAACTATGGCTACACCTTC.

In its sample, this clonotype was seen many times. The chain links TRBV27 to TRBJ1-6; D might be TRBD1 (6 bases). The V gene's germline CDR1 is MNHEY and CDR2 SMNVEV (reference sequence). This CDR3 has 14 residues. V shed 3 bases and J shed 4 bases, with 7 bases lying between them. CDR3 region: CASSFGQYNSPLHF. DNA of the CDR3: TGTGCCAGCAGTTTCGGACAGTATAATTCACCCCTCCACTTT.

This clonotype showed up just a few times. This sequence joins TRBV7-8 and TRBJ2-1; 7 bases are shared with TRBD2. The CDR3 contains 13 residues. The trim removed 5 bases at V and 9 bases at J, leaving 7 bases unmatched. Germline V CDR1 and CDR2: SGHVS, FQNEAQ. CDR3 DNA sequence: TGTGCCAGCAGCCTCCGACTAGCCGGTGAGCAGTTCTTC. Its protein product is CASSLRLAGEQFF.